The clone carrying this T cell receptor beta chain was seen more than once but under ten times. Its specificity is not known. PCR involved 60 Vbeta and 13 Jbeta primers. This table comes from immunoSEQ multiplex PCR, and its TCRdb copy is limited to in-frame clones, with some not included. There are some 160,000 clones in the sample; approximately 80% occur only once, and around 1.4% lies in the top ten. J was trimmed by 7 bases and V by 2 bases; bases with no gene match: 8. Germline assignment: CDR1 SGHTA and CDR2 FQGNSA. The CDR3 contains 14 residues. The entry originates in a study of cytomegalovirus exposure and HLA in healthy donors. General study results and limits: Overall, under 200 TCR beta chains were annotated as cytomegalovirus-associated. In terms of immune exposure information, only CMV serostatus was available. An ancestry cluster, one associated with Asian ancestry, reportedly showed fewer N-insertions than the roughly 700-donor mean in a later analysis.

Sequences were obtained from PBMCs. This receptor was obtained from a male donor in good health and CMV-seronegative. J is TRBJ2-7 and V is TRBV7-2; 7 nucleotides match TRBD1. The CDR3 reads CASSLNGQGVEQYF. CDR3 coding DNA: TGTGCCAGCAGCTTAAACGGCCAGGGGGTGGAGCAGTACTTC. The full variable domain, completed using reference TRBV7-2 and TRBJ2-7, is GAGVSQSPSNKVTEKGKDVELRCDPISGHTALYWYRQSLGQGLEFLIYFQGNSAPDKSGLPSDRFSAERTGGSVSTLTIQRTQQEDSAVYLCASSLNGQGVEQYFGPGTRLTVT.